The 5 T cell receptor beta chains below come from one sample, sequenced in a study of blood T cell repertoires in COVID-19. Measured with immunoSEQ multiplex PCR; TCRdb has only the in-frame clones, and not every one. This sample has more than 100,000 clones; 80% to 85% occur once, and the top ten carry 8% to 9.5%. The material sequenced was peripheral blood. The source is a woman aged 55-70 years with active or convalescent COVID-19.

This chain's CDR3 is CASSLDPAGTQYF. In DNA, the CDR3 is TGCGCCAGCAGCTTGGACCCCGCGGGGACCCAGTACTTC. The J gene is TRBJ2-5, the V gene TRBV5-1; perhaps TRBD2 as D (5 bases). This CDR3 has 13 amino acids. V lost 0 bases, J lost 7 bases, and 10 bases lay in between. Germline CDR1 SGHRS, CDR2 YFSETQ.

The rearrangement uses TRBV2 and TRBJ1-2; D not resolved. V was shortened by 3 bases and J by 4 bases, with 6 bases between the two germline ends. Germline loops: CDR1 SNHLY, CDR2 FYNNEI. This CDR3 region has 12 residues. The CDR3 here is CASSESVYGYTF. CDR3 bases: TGTGCCAGCAGTGAGAGTGTCTATGGCTACACCTTC.

The chain has TRBV2 and TRBJ1-1; no reliable D call. This CDR3 region has 14 residues. Germline CDR1 reads SNHLY; CDR2 reads FYNNEI. Trimming removed 5 bases from V and 4 bases from J, with 14 bases in between. CDR3 loop: CASSRKGGGTEAFF. As DNA, the CDR3 is TGTGCCAGCAGTAGGAAGGGTGGAGGCACTGAAGCTTTCTTT.

This clone came up once. The CDR3 nucleotides read TGTGCCAGCCGGACCGGGACATCGGCTTTTGGCTACACCTTC. Amino acid sequence: CASRTGTSAFGYTF. V gene TRBV6-5 combines with J gene TRBJ1-2; TRBD1 is a possible D gene (6 bases). The CDR3 has 14 residues. Per the germline V gene, CDR1 is MNHEY and CDR2 is SVGAGI. V was cut by 8 bases and J by 7 bases, with 20 bases left in between.

The V and J genes are TRBV6-5 and TRBJ1-6; 9 bases fit TRBD1. The CDR3 contains 14 residues. CDR1 is MNHEY and CDR2 is SVGAGI in the germline V gene. The V gene end was trimmed by 2 bases and the J gene end by 7 bases; junction bases not matched to a gene: 0. The CDR3 DNA is TGTGCCAGCAGTTACGGACAGGGGAATTCACCCCTCCACTTT. Protein product: CASSYGQGNSPLHF.